This T cell receptor beta chain was recovered during a study of cytotoxic CD8 clonotypes in ibrutinib-treated CLL listed by TCRdb under 2021. Describing the broader study: In this cohort, around 15 patients were treatment-naive and about a dozen were relapsed/refractory, while under 18 had unmutated IGHV. Patients were still on ibrutinib when every remission and progressive disease sample was collected. Responses were partial in 24 patients and complete in 2; after median around 72 months follow-up, about 14 stayed in remission and some twelve progressed. Response samples were obtained after a median of approximately twelve months of treatment, with a range of roughly 6 to 40 months. Cryopreserved peripheral blood mononuclear cells were obtained before treatment, at response, and at either sustained remission or disease progression. An average of around 260,000 productive templates and approximately 91,000 productive rearrangements was obtained per sample. Of the roughly 90 participants in the trial, about two dozen had longitudinal samples available.

To note about this clone: The antigen it recognizes is unknown. There are no base qualities to consult, and no much larger clone falls within one base.

Broader findings and caveats from the paper: Clonality rose at ibrutinib response, remained stable during sustained remission, and dropped back toward baseline at progression. Lymph node repertoires were not examined, and the timing of sampling was not matched between patients in sustained remission and those whose disease progressed. Baseline clonality exceeded that of age-matched healthy donors and correlated strongly with circulating CD8+ T-cell counts. Public clonotypes were found to be uncommon and were observed to contract or remain stable during treatment; the increase in clonality was shown to reflect expansion of private clonotypes at ibrutinib response.

Each clonotype received, on average, roughly 9.6x coverage in deep resolution sequencing performed on a MiSeq, where the target depth lay between 1 in 1 million and 1 in 200,000 T cells. The immunoSEQ hsTCRB Kit was used to generate TCR beta libraries. In the original analysis: ImmunoSEQ Data Assistant and ImmunoSEQ Analyzer were used for data analysis, and V, D and J genes were assigned according to IMGT definitions. Clonality, which ranges from 0 to 1, was calculated as one minus the normalized Shannon entropy of productive rearrangement frequencies. Public clonotype analysis was restricted to overrepresented clonotypes comprising at least 0.05% of each patient's repertoire. Some twelve age-matched healthy donor repertoires from immuneACCESS were used as controls for clonality. What TCRdb holds here is the immuneACCESS table cut down to in-frame rearrangements. Part of the clones is not present; checked against another copy, under half of the missing clones reflect an unresolved V gene, and the others are unexplained. The DNA gave D and trimming, while V, J and clone size come from that table. The table for this sample lists 130,000 or so clones; roughly 85% of them were counted only once. The biggest ten clones account for around 2% of the sample.

The time point label corresponds to: roughly 2 years on ibrutinib. Roughly 2.2 micrograms of genomic DNA were extracted from cryopreserved PBMCs for TCR beta library preparation. Longitudinal blood samples from CLL patients receiving ibrutinib monotherapy were subjected to high-throughput TCR beta sequencing. The patients took part in an open-label, single-center phase 2 trial of ibrutinib monotherapy. Sequenced here: PBMCs, sampled after 24 months of ibrutinib treatment. This receptor was taken from a human donor with chronic lymphocytic leukemia.

The CDR3 reads as follows: CASSLAPLLYGYTF. The DNA reads TGTGCCAGCAGTTTAGCGCCGCTACTCTATGGCTACACCTTC. The V and J genes are TRBV28 and TRBJ1-2; the D gene remains uncertain. The CDR3, cysteine through phenylalanine, is 14 amino acids long. The entry retains the CDR3 DNA only, 42 bases that are in frame from base 1. V is reduced by 2 bases and J by 4 bases, leaving a spacing of 11 bases between them. The germline V gene yields MDHEN for CDR1 and SYDVKM for CDR2.